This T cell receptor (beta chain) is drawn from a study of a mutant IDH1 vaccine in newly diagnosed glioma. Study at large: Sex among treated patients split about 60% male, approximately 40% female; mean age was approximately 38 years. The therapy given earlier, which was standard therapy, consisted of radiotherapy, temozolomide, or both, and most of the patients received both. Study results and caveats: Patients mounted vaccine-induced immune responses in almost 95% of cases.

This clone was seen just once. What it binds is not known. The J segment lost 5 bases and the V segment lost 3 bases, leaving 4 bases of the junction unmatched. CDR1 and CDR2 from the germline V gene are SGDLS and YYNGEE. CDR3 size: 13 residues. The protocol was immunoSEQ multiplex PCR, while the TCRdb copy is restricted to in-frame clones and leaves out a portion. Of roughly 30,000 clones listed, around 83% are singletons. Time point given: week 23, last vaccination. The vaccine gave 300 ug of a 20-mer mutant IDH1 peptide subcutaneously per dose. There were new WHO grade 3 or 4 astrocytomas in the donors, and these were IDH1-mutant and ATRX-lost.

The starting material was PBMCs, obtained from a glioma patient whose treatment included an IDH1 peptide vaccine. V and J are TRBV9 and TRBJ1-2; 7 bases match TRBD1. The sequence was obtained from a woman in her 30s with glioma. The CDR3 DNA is TGTGCCAGCAGCGGAAGGGGGCTATATGGCTACACCTTC. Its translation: CASSGRGLYGYTF.